Following are 13 T cell receptor beta chains from one sample sequenced in a study of blood T cells in healthy people across ages. A J-beta primer mix and a sample-barcoded 5' primer were used in a second PCR of about 7 to 12 cycles. TCRdb passed the 5' RACE reads through MiXCR, listing each CDR3 protein once. Of about 780,000 distinct CDR3 sequences listed, 46% are singletons. Sequenced material: blood. Receptors originate from a man older than 75 in good health.

This clonotype was seen a few times. V is TRBV7-2 and J is TRBJ2-1; D is possibly TRBD1 or TRBD2 (6 bases each). Germline V gives CDR1 SGHTA, CDR2 FQGNSA. CDR3 length: 15 residues. The V and J ends lost 5 bases and 9 bases respectively, with 20 bases between them. CDR3 protein: CASSVTPGGLGEQFF. In DNA form, the CDR3 reads TGTGCCAGCAGCGTAACCCCCGGGGGCCTCGGTGAGCAGTTCTTC.

This clonotype was recorded a few times. The chain links TRBV5-1 to TRBJ2-5, with D perhaps TRBD1 or TRBD2 (5 bases each). From germline, CDR1 is SGHRS and CDR2 YFSETQ. The CDR3 contains 14 residues. V was trimmed by 4 bases and J by 6 bases, leaving 16 bases between them. The CDR3 DNA is TGCGCCAGCAGCGTAGGGGACCCACAGAAGACCCAGTACTTC. Amino acid sequence: CASSVGDPQKTQYF.

This clonotype was recorded many times. The genes are TRBV25-1 and TRBJ1-5, with D possibly TRBD1 on 5 matching bases. Trimming stripped 0 bases from V and 1 base from J, with 7 bases between. Germline V gene sequence: CDR1 MGHDK, CDR2 SYGVNS. The CDR3 has 15 amino acids. The CDR3 loop reads CASSEYGGSNQPQHF. In DNA, the CDR3 is TGTGCCAGCAGTGAATATGGGGGGAGCAATCAGCCCCAGCATTTT.

The chain joins TRBV20-1 to TRBJ2-3; D gene ambiguous. The CDR3 spans 15 residues. Per the germline V gene, CDR1 is DFQATT and CDR2 is SNEGSKA (reference sequence). Trimming left V 6 bases short and J 10 bases short, with 26 bases between. The CDR3 loop reads CSAPLALVEADAQYF. In DNA, the CDR3 is TGCAGTGCGCCACTCGCTCTGGTCGAAGCCGATGCGCAGTATTTT.

V usage is TRBV29-1 and J usage is TRBJ2-7; D possibly corresponds to TRBD1 (7 bases). The CDR3 has 12 amino acids. Germline V CDR1 and CDR2: SQVTM, ANQGSEA. CDR3 protein: CRAAGTAGEQYF. The CDR3 DNA is TGCAGGGCAGCCGGGACAGCGGGTGAGCAGTACTTC.

This chain links TRBV6-1 with TRBJ1-2, with D maybe TRBD1 (5 bases). Germline V CDR1 and CDR2: MNHNS, SASEGT. V shed 8 bases and J shed 7 bases, with 20 bases lying between them. CDR3 length: 14 amino acids. The CDR3 sequence: CASELRGMLGGYTF. DNA of the CDR3: TGTGCCAGCGAACTGAGGGGAATGCTAGGTGGCTACACCTTC.

This sequence joins TRBV28 and TRBJ2-4; 9 nucleotides align to TRBD1. Trimming at V came to 3 bases and at J to 2 bases, leaving 11 bases not matched to a gene. Germline CDR1 is MDHEN and CDR2 is SYDVKM. The CDR3 is made up of 18 amino acids. Here the CDR3 DNA reads TGTGCCAGCAGTTTGGGACAGGGTGTTGCGGTTTCCAAAAACATTCAGTACTTC. Protein: CASSLGQGVAVSKNIQYF. Complete variable domain (other parts from reference TRBV28 and TRBJ2-4): DVKVTQSSRYLVKRTGEKVFLECVQDMDHENMFWYRQDPGLGLRLIYFSYDVKMKEKGDIPEGYSVSREKKERFSLILESASTNQTSMYLCASSLGQGVAVSKNIQYFGAGTRLSVL.

This chain joins TRBV11-2 and TRBJ1-4; D remains ambiguous. The CDR3 sequence is 15 residues long. Trimming stripped 10 bases from V and 0 bases from J, with 15 bases between. CDR1 and CDR2 from the germline V gene are SGHAT and FQNNGV. The CDR3 region has the DNA TGTGCCATCCCGAGCTCTGGGACAACTAATGAAAAACTGTTTTTT. Protein sequence: CAIPSSGTTNEKLFF.

The CDR3 nucleotides are TGTGCCAGCAGTACGATCTCCACAGGGCGCGTAAGCTCCTACAATGAGCAGTTCTTC. Translated, it gives CASSTISTGRVSSYNEQFF. The chain links TRBV6-1 to TRBJ2-1; tentative D call: TRBD1 (6 bases). Trimming took off 5 bases at V and 0 bases at J, with 23 bases between the two ends. This CDR3 has 19 amino acids. From germline, CDR1 is MNHNS and CDR2 SASEGT.

In this sample, this clonotype turned up many times. The gene calls are TRBV29-1 and TRBJ2-5, with a tentative D call TRBD2 (5 bases). The CDR3 runs to 13 residues. Trimming removed 6 bases from V and 5 bases from J, with 16 bases in between. CDR1 SQVTM and CDR2 ANQGSEA come from the germline V gene. The CDR3 sequence: CSVQAAFGETQYF. The CDR3 region has the DNA TGCAGCGTCCAAGCGGCTTTCGGGGAGACCCAGTACTTC.

This clonotype has only a few counts. The V call is TRBV4-3, the J call TRBJ2-1, with 7 bases fitting TRBD2. CDR3 size: 17 residues. Losses at the gene ends were 4 bases for V and 6 bases for J; bases not matched to a gene: 15. Per the germline V gene, CDR1 is LGHNA and CDR2 is YSLEER. The CDR3 DNA sequence: TGCGCCAGCAGCCCGGAGCGAGGCCTAGCGGTCTCCAATGAGCAGTTCTTC. Encoded protein: CASSPERGLAVSNEQFF.

J is TRBJ1-2 and V is TRBV21-1; TRBD1, as called in the table, went unchecked against the DNA. TRBV21-1 is shown as a pseudogene. The CDR3 consists of 11 residues. The CDR3 DNA reads as TGTGCCAGCACCTCGACAGAAGGCTACACCTTC. It specifies CASTSTEGYTF.

The chain combines TRBV20-1 with TRBJ2-3, with D perhaps given as TRBD1 or TRBD2 (5 bases each). The length of the CDR3 is 16 residues. CDR1 and CDR2 (germline): DFQATT, SNEGSKA (reference sequence). V was clipped by 1 base and J by 2 bases, with 16 bases between them. The CDR3 DNA sequence: TGCAGTGCTAGAGCCCTACTAGACAGATTCACAGATACGCAGTATTTT. Residues: CSARALLDRFTDTQYF.